The rows below give T cell receptor beta chains drawn from one sample of a study of cytomegalovirus exposure and HLA in healthy donors. The assay was immunoSEQ multiplex PCR, and TCRdb's table has in-frame clones only and misses some. Seen in this sample are 100,000 to 150,000 clones; the ten most common clones hold 1.5% to 1.9%. The sequenced sample was PBMCs. The source is a woman aged 40 to 55 in good health and CMV-seronegative. CDR3s include the opening cysteine and the closing phenylalanine or tryptophan. D genes are given only for firm matches.

TRBJ2-1,TRBV9,TRBD2,TGTGCCAGCAGCGTAGTAGCGGGGGGGATCAATGAGCAGTTCTTC,CASSVVAGGINEQFF
TRBJ2-1,TRBV7-2,.,TGTGCCAGCAGCTTAGGAGGGGGGGCCGGGGACAATGAGCAGTTCTTC,CASSLGGGAGDNEQFF
TRBJ2-7,TRBV5-1,.,TGCGCCAGCAGCTTGAACGGGGTCTACGAGCAGTACTTC,CASSLNGVYEQYF
TRBJ2-2,TRBV9,TRBD1,TGTGCCAGCAGCGCCAGGACAGGGGCCGGGGAGCTGTTTTTT,CASSARTGAGELFF
TRBJ2-3,TRBV27,TRBD2,TGTGCCAGCAGTTTGTTCCGGACGAGGGAGGGTAGCACAGATACGCAGTATTTT,CASSLFRTREGSTDTQYF
TRBJ1-6,TRBV11-2,.,TGTGCCAGCGGACCGGGAACACCCCTCCACTTT,CASGPGTPLHF
TRBJ1-1,TRBV7-3,TRBD1,TGTGCCAGCAGCCGTCGGGACAGTAACACTGAAGCTTTCTTT,CASSRRDSNTEAFF
TRBJ2-3,TRBV7-2,.,TGTGCCAGCAGCCCAGGGGTGCTCACAGATACGCAGTATTTT,CASSPGVLTDTQYF
TRBJ1-4,TRBV14,TRBD1,TGTGCCAGCATGGAGGGACAGTCTAATGAAAAACTGTTTTTT,CASMEGQSNEKLFF
TRBJ1-1,TRBV27,.,TGTGCCAGCAGTTTCAGGACAGTCACTGAAGCTTTCTTT,CASSFRTVTEAFF
TRBJ2-5,TRBV10-3,.,TGTGCCATCAGTGAACTGGGCGCGGAGACCCAGTACTTC,CAISELGAETQYF
TRBJ1-2,TRBV27,.,TGTGCCAGCAGTCGACTGCCAACTAACTATGGCTACACCTTC,CASSRLPTNYGYTF
TRBJ1-5,TRBV19,TRBD1,TGTGCCAGTAGGTCGGGCCAGGGGGTCCATCAGCCCCAGCATTTT,CASRSGQGVHQPQHF
TRBJ1-2,TRBV7-2,TRBD1,TGTGCCAGCAGCCTCCTAGGACAGGGCCCCGGGGGCTACACCTTC,CASSLLGQGPGGYTF
TRBJ2-1,TRBV19,.,TGTGCCAGTAGTAAGGGGGGGGTACCCGGCAATGAGCAGTTCTTC,CASSKGGVPGNEQFF
TRBJ1-3,TRBV7-2,.,TGTGCCAGCAGCTTAGCAGCCGGGGGGCAAGGAAACACCATATATTTT,CASSLAAGGQGNTIYF
TRBJ2-3,TRBV20-1,.,TGCAGTGTAATGGGAGCGCAGTATTTT,CSVMGAQYF
TRBJ2-5,TRBV6-1,TRBD2,TGTGCCAGCAGTTCCTATAGCGGGGGAAAGACCCAGTACTTC,CASSSYSGGKTQYF
TRBJ1-2,TRBV29-1,.,TGCAGCGTTGAACAGGGTGGCTATGGCTACACCTTC,CSVEQGGYGYTF
TRBJ2-1,TRBV14,.,TGTGCCAGCAGCCAAGATAGGGGACATAGCAGCTCCTACAATGAGCAGTTCTTC,CASSQDRGHSSSYNEQFF
TRBJ2-2,TRBV5-4,TRBD2,TGTGCCACCCCCTCTGGGACTACGAACACCGGGGAGCTGTTTTTT,CATPSGTTNTGELFF
TRBJ2-3,TRBV6-6,.,TGTGCCAGCCGCACGACTTCCACAGATACGCAGTATTTT,CASRTTSTDTQYF
TRBJ1-2,TRBV5-1,TRBD1,TGCGCCAGCAGCTCCAGGGGGAATAACTATGGCTACACCTTC,CASSSRGNNYGYTF
TRBJ1-2,TRBV5-4,TRBD1,TGTGCCAGCAGCAGGAACAGGGGTAACTATGGCTACACCTTC,CASSRNRGNYGYTF
TRBJ1-1,TRBV27,TRBD1,TGTGCCAGCAGTGACCGGGACAGGGGGCGAAGGAGGACTGAAGCTTTCTTT,CASSDRDRGRRRTEAFF
TRBJ1-3,TRBV19,TRBD1,TGTGCCAGTAGTATAGCTGCAGGGGGCGGAAACACCATATATTTT,CASSIAAGGGNTIYF
TRBJ2-7,TRBV9,TRBD1,TGTGCCAGCAGCGTAGAAGACAGGGGGCTATCCGAGCAGTACTTC,CASSVEDRGLSEQYF
TRBJ1-6,TRBV27,TRBD1,TGTGCCAGCAGTTTTACAGGGGTGACCGGGGCACCCCTCCACTTT,CASSFTGVTGAPLHF
TRBJ1-1,TRBV15,.,TGTGCCACCAGCAGAGTCCTGGGTTCTTCAGGGGTTAGCACTGAAGCTTTCTTT,CATSRVLGSSGVSTEAFF
TRBJ2-1,TRBV15,.,TGTGCCACCAGCAGAGGGAGCGCGTGGAATGAGCAGTTCTTC,CATSRGSAWNEQFF
TRBJ2-5,TRBV5-4,TRBD2,TGTGCCAGCAGCCTTGGGACTAGCGGCCAAGAGACCCAGTACTTC,CASSLGTSGQETQYF
TRBJ2-5,TRBV7-3,.,TGTGCCAGCAGCTTAACTGAACGGGAACCTACAGAGACCCAGTACTTC,CASSLTEREPTETQYF
TRBJ2-6,TRBV7-2,TRBD2,TGTGCCAGCAGCTCCCAAAGCGGGGCTGGGGCCAACGTCCTGACTTTC,CASSSQSGAGANVLTF
TRBJ1-5,TRBV5-6,TRBD1,TGTGCCAGCAGCTTTACCGGGACAGGGTACGGCAATCAGCCCCAGCATTTT,CASSFTGTGYGNQPQHF
TRBJ1-2,TRBV7-2,TRBD1,TGTGCCAGCAGCCCCGGGACAGGGCCATATGGCTACACCTTC,CASSPGTGPYGYTF
TRBJ1-1,TRBV6-1,.,TGTGCCAGCAGTGAAAGAGAGAACACTGAAGCTTTCTTT,CASSERENTEAFF
TRBJ1-1,TRBV19,.,TGTGCCAGTAGTTTCCGGGGATGGTCGAACACTGAAGCTTTCTTT,CASSFRGWSNTEAFF
TRBJ1-1,TRBV5-4,TRBD1,TGTGCCAGCAGCACGGACAGGGGGAACACTGAAGCTTTCTTT,CASSTDRGNTEAFF
TRBJ1-2,TRBV29-1,TRBD1,TGCAGCGGCCGACAGGGCCCTAACTATGGCTACACCTTC,CSGRQGPNYGYTF
TRBJ2-1,TRBV6-1,.,TGTGCCAGCAGGTTACAGGGGGGGGACAATGAGCAGTTCTTC,CASRLQGGDNEQFF
TRBJ1-3,TRBV9,.,TGTGCCAGCAGCGTAGGAGCAAAACCCGGGGACACCATATATTTT,CASSVGAKPGDTIYF
TRBJ2-3,TRBV7-3,TRBD1,TGTGCCAGCAGCTTAGATAGGGGGCGCAGGGGCACAGATACGCAGTATTTT,CASSLDRGRRGTDTQYF
TRBJ2-7,TRBV7-9,TRBD2,TGTGCCAGCAGCCTTAAGCGGGGGGCCATGGGTACCTACGAGCAGTACTTC,CASSLKRGAMGTYEQYF
TRBJ1-5,TRBV27,.,TGTGCCAGTATGAACCGGGGGACGTCCCAGCATTTT,CASMNRGTSQHF
TRBJ1-2,TRBV6-5,.,TGTGCCAGCAGTTACGTCAGGGGTAACTATGGCTACACCTTC,CASSYVRGNYGYTF
TRBJ2-2,TRBV19,.,TGTGCCAGTAGTATAGAGATACAGACCACCGGGGAGCTGTTTTTT,CASSIEIQTTGELFF
TRBJ1-6,TRBV28,.,TGTGCCAGCAGACAAAAACAGGTGGTAAATTCACCCCTCCACTTT,CASRQKQVVNSPLHF
TRBJ2-1,TRBV7-2,.,TGTGCCAGCAGCCCTCGGACAGGAGGGTACAATGAGCAGTTCTTC,CASSPRTGGYNEQFF
TRBJ1-2,TRBV2,.,TGTGCCAGCAGCCTAGGAGGGGCCCCTAACTATGGCTACACCTTC,CASSLGGAPNYGYTF
TRBJ1-3,TRBV7-2,.,TGTGCCAGCAGCCCCCGTTTGCTGGGCCTCGGAAACACCATATATTTT,CASSPRLLGLGNTIYF
TRBJ2-7,TRBV23-1,.,TGCGCCAGAGGACCGACGACGGACAATAACCACGAGCAGTACTTC,CARGPTTDNNHEQYF
TRBJ2-2,TRBV7-3,.,TGTGCCAGCAGCTTAACAGCGACCCTTGGCGGGGAGCTGTTTTTT,CASSLTATLGGELFF
TRBJ1-1,TRBV29-1,.,TGCAGCGGATCAAGGGGCCTCGGTGAAGCTTTCTTT,CSGSRGLGEAFF
TRBJ1-4,TRBV5-1,.,TGCGCCAGCAGCTTATCAGTATCTAATGAAAAACTGTTTTTT,CASSLSVSNEKLFF
TRBJ1-6,TRBV7-3,TRBD1,TGTGCCAGCAGCGAGGACAGGGGCACCAATTCACCCCTCCACTTT,CASSEDRGTNSPLHF
TRBJ2-3,TRBV19,TRBD2,TGTGCCAGTAGTGTTAGGACTAGCGGGGGCACAGATACGCAGTATTTT,CASSVRTSGGTDTQYF
TRBJ1-5,TRBV6-6,.,TGTGCCAGCAGTGCCCGGGACATTTGGAGCGGTCAGCCCCAGCATTTT,CASSARDIWSGQPQHF